This TCR beta chain was retrieved from a study of T cells after yellow fever vaccination (dated by TCRdb to between 2017 and 2020). In the study overall: The SMART-Seq v4 Ultra Low Input RNA kit was used to prepare libraries from fractions with low cell numbers. Bulk TCR alpha and beta repertoires were sequenced longitudinally to track T-cell clones before and after primary and booster YFV17D yellow fever vaccination. The cohort comprised two healthy male donors, one aged 18 to 30 and one aged 30 to 40 years. Blood samples were taken at several timepoints before and after primary and secondary immunization, and bulk PBMC replicates and cell subsets were isolated.

CDR1 MDHEN and CDR2 SYDVKM are derived from the germline V gene. Spanning cysteine to phenylalanine, the CDR3 consists of 13 amino acids. Only the CDR3 part of the read is kept: 39 bases, read in frame from the first base. Summary of the overall study and its limitations: FACS-sorted repertoires could contain abundant contaminating clonotypes from the bulk population, so computational filtering was required. A small share of clonotypes was detected in both CD4 and CD8 compartments, with the overlap likely arising from convergent recombination. Because the study included only a couple of donors, the extent to which the findings can be generalized is limited. The secondary T-cell response was weaker than the primary response but faster, peaking on day 5 instead of day 15. After the booster, most of the clones that had expanded following primary vaccination were detected again (roughly 96% of CD4 and around 90% of CD8), which suggests that memory was broadly maintained.

With regard to this clonotype: The specificity of this receptor is unknown. A junction boundary mismatches the germline segment, possibly from a read error.

TCR cDNA was synthesized by 5'RACE template switching, through which a universal primer site and unique molecular identifiers were introduced. Priming for cDNA synthesis came from both the TCR alpha and TCR beta constant segments. Library amplification involved two PCR steps, and the second step added sample barcodes and sequencing adapters. Sequencing of libraries was performed on Illumina HiSeq 2500 (2x100 bp) or NovaSeq (2x150 bp). The authors' pipeline ran thus. MIGEC was used to demultiplex reads and collapse the reads into UMI consensus sequences, and MiXCR was used for V(D)J alignment. Vaccine-responding clonotypes were identified with edgeR using replicate PBMC samples, with FDR below 0.01 and a log2 fold change above 5 up to day 15 being required. Each bulk clonotype was labeled CD4 or CD8 based on which sequenced repertoire, CD4 or CD8, contained the clonotype at higher abundance. TCRdb reanalyzed the raw reads on its own, using fastp at Q25 for trimming and MiXCR for clone calling, and kept in-frame beta chains. Entries are consolidated by CDR3 protein sequence, retaining the most common genes and DNA. The V and J calls come from TCRdb's annotation, not from the publication. Here the sample has 360,000 or so distinct CDR3 sequences; roughly 12% occur a single time. The ten top clones hold 18% of the sample.

This sample's treatment or condition label indicates: live attenuated yellow fever vaccine strain. At each blood-draw timepoint, two biological replicates of bulk PBMCs were obtained. PBMCs were isolated from peripheral blood using a standard Ficoll-Paque protocol. RNA was extracted with TriZol from bulk PBMCs, CD4 and CD8 fractions, and dextramer-positive and dextramer-negative fractions. This sequence originates from a man aged 18 to 35 who received the YFV17D yellow fever vaccine. Recombination joined TRBV28 with TRBJ2-3, with no confidently assigned D gene. This material consisted of PBMCs, taken on the day of the first yellow fever vaccination. The DNA sequence reads TGTGCCAGCACCCAAGCAATTGCACGTACGCTGTATTTT. Its protein is CASTQAIARTLYF.